The 9 T cell receptor beta chains presented below share a single source sample, sequenced in a study of T cells after yellow fever vaccination. TCRdb used MiXCR to reprocess the 5' RACE reads, holding one entry per CDR3 protein. The data contain around 330,000 distinct CDR3 sequences, approximately 3.9% of them seen just once; the ten biggest clones take up around 22%. This specimen was PBMCs, taken on the day of the yellow fever booster vaccination. The source of these receptors is a young man who received the YFV17D yellow fever vaccine.

The V call is TRBV2, the J call TRBJ2-1, with D perhaps given as TRBD1 or TRBD2 (5 bases each). V was trimmed by 4 bases and J by 0 bases, leaving 13 bases between them. The CDR3 has 16 amino acids. In germline, CDR1 is SNHLY, CDR2 FYNNEI. CDR3 coding DNA: TGTGCCAGCAGTGTGGGACGCCGGAGCTCCTACAATGAGCAGTTCTTC. This codes for CASSVGRRSSYNEQFF.

This clonotype occurred a few times. The genes are TRBV6-5 and TRBJ2-2; D assignment may be TRBD1 or TRBD2 (6 bases each). V was shortened by 0 bases and J by 0 bases, with 8 bases between the two germline ends. Germline V gives CDR1 MNHEY, CDR2 SVGAGI. The CDR3 loop spans 16 amino acids. CDR3 DNA: TGTGCCAGCAGTTACTCGGGGGGCCCGAACACCGGGGAGCTGTTTTTT. Residues: CASSYSGGPNTGELFF.

The chain is built from TRBV5-1 and TRBJ1-2; TRBD1 aligns across 7 bases. V lost 7 bases and J lost 7; bases outside the gene matches: 10. Germline V gene lookup returns CDR1 SGHRS and CDR2 YFSETQ. The CDR3 extends over 13 amino acids. The CDR3 DNA reads TGCGCCAGCTCTGACAGGGTGGGATTTGGCTACACCTTC. It encodes CASSDRVGFGYTF. Together with reference TRBV5-1 and TRBJ1-2, the CDR3 gives the full variable domain: KAGVTQTPRYLIKTRGQQVTLSCSPISGHRSVSWYQQTPGQGLQFLFEYFSETQRNKGNFPGRFSGRQFSNSRSEMNVSTLELGDSALYLCASSDRVGFGYTFGSGTRLTVV.

This clonotype was detected a few times. This chain links TRBV11-2 with TRBJ1-3, with D perhaps matching TRBD1 (5 bases). The CDR3 is 17 residues long. The germline V gene encodes CDR1 SGHAT and CDR2 FQNNGV. The V gene lost 4 bases and the J gene lost 4 bases, with 20 bases spanning the gap. CDR3 protein: CASSSLSVRGLGNTIYF. CDR3 bases: TGTGCCAGCAGCTCACTTAGTGTTCGGGGGTTGGGAAACACCATATATTTT.

The table lists this clonotype with many counts. J is TRBJ1-1 and V is TRBV20-1; tentatively, D is TRBD1 (6 bases). Trimming cost V 3 bases and J 2 bases, with 13 bases left between them. Germline CDR1 and CDR2: DFQATT and SNEGSKA (reference sequence). This CDR3 has 14 residues. The CDR3 is CSARRQGPNTEAFF. The DNA of the CDR3 is TGCAGTGCTAGGAGGCAGGGGCCAAACACTGAAGCTTTCTTT.

This clonotype was detected many times. The chain carries TRBV20-1 and TRBJ2-1; no reliable D call. Germline values: CDR1 DFQATT, CDR2 SNEGSKA (reference sequence). This CDR3 spans 13 amino acids. V lost 1 base to trimming and J lost 6 bases, with 10 bases between them. The chain's CDR3 is CSARVQLGNEQFF. CDR3 nucleotide sequence: TGCAGTGCTAGAGTTCAGTTGGGCAATGAGCAGTTCTTC.

This clonotype was counted a few times. This chain connects TRBV10-2 to TRBJ1-2; D is unclear. Deletions cut 6 bases from V and 8 bases from J, with 10 bases between. The germline V gene has CDR1 WSHSY and CDR2 SAAADI. CDR3 length equals 11 residues. CDR3 loop: CASRDGEGYTF. The CDR3 coding sequence is TGCGCCAGCAGAGATGGGGAGGGCTACACCTTC.

The chain links TRBV7-8 to TRBJ2-2; no reliable D call. This CDR3 is built from 13 residues. Germline V gives CDR1 SGHVS, CDR2 FQNEAQ. With 7 bases removed from V and 6 bases from J, the gap between germline ends came to 12 bases. Here the CDR3 reads CASTTYGPGELFF. The CDR3 DNA sequence: TGTGCCAGCACGACTTACGGCCCCGGGGAGCTGTTTTTT.

This clonotype has ten or more counts. The V and J genes are TRBV24-1 and TRBJ2-4; unclear D gene. Deletions cut 0 bases from V and 1 base from J, with 12 bases between. The CDR3 runs 17 residues. Germline loops: CDR1 KGHDR, CDR2 SFDVKD. CDR3 amino acids: CATSDLRSPEAKNIQYF. CDR3 in DNA: TGTGCCACCAGTGATTTGCGGTCCCCCGAGGCCAAAAACATTCAGTACTTC.